Listed below are T cell receptor beta chains from one sample, sequenced in a study of long-term antiretroviral therapy in people with HIV. Only in-frame clones appear in the TCRdb table, and some are missing; sequencing was by immunoSEQ multiplex PCR. The sample includes about 39,000 clones, approximately 86% of them seen just once. Here the sequenced sample was unsorted PBMCs, taken just before starting antiretroviral therapy. These receptors all stem from a woman aged 18-35 years with HIV. The CDR3 runs from the conserved cysteine through the conserved F or W. A D gene is named only where the DNA matches it firmly. Rows give clone size only sometimes, using once, few, many, or a class for an expanded clone.

clone_size j_call v_call d_call cdr3_nt cdr3_aa
. TRBJ1-2 TRBV27 . TGTGCCAGCAGTAGCACCCGCACCATAGGCTATGGCTACACCTTC CASSSTRTIGYGYTF
. TRBJ2-4 TRBV7-6 TRBD2 TGTGCCAGCAGCATGCGCCCGGGACTAGCGGGAGGCAATCTAGCCAAAAACATTCAGTACTTC CASSMRPGLAGGNLAKNIQYF
. TRBJ1-2 TRBV28 . TGTGCCAGCAGTCAGGTCGGGGGGGGCGCTAACTATGGCTACACCTTC CASSQVGGGANYGYTF
few TRBJ2-2 TRBV7-2 TRBD2 TGTGCCAGCAGCTTTGGGGGAGGGCCTCGTACCGGGGAGCTGTTTTTT CASSFGGGPRTGELFF
. TRBJ1-4 TRBV15 . TGTGCCACCAGCAGAGATGTTGGCGGTGAAAAACTGTTTTTT CATSRDVGGEKLFF
. TRBJ1-2 TRBV4-1 . TGCGCCAGCAGCCTCTCGGGGTTGGGGCGCGGGGCTCCTAACTATGGCTACACCTTC CASSLSGLGRGAPNYGYTF
. TRBJ1-2 TRBV7-2 . TGTGCCAGCAGTTTCACCGGGACTAATGGCTACACCTTC CASSFTGTNGYTF
. TRBJ2-7 TRBV6-1 TRBD1 TGTGCCAGCAGGACGAGACAGGGGGCGTCCTACGAGCAGTACTTC CASRTRQGASYEQYF
. TRBJ2-7 TRBV4-2 TRBD1 TGTGCCAGCAGCCAAGATCCGACAGGGGGCGTTTTGTACGAGCAGTACTTC CASSQDPTGGVLYEQYF
. TRBJ1-1 TRBV19 . TGTGCCAGTAGGTCTCGGGAACACCCCACTGAAGCTTTCTTT CASRSREHPTEAFF
. TRBJ2-7 TRBV7-2 TRBD2 TGTGCCAGCAGCCGTATCGGGACTAGCGGGTACGAGCAGTACTTC CASSRIGTSGYEQYF
. TRBJ2-3 TRBV6-4 . TGTGCCAGCAGTGACCCCCCCAGGGTAAATACGCAGTATTTT CASSDPPRVNTQYF
few TRBJ2-7 TRBV4-1 . TGCGCCAGCAGCCAAGACTACGAGCAGTACTTC CASSQDYEQYF
. TRBJ2-1 TRBV15 . TGTGCCACCAGCAGATACGGACAGCAACACAATGAGCAGTTCTTC CATSRYGQQHNEQFF
once TRBJ2-7 TRBV11-3 . TGTGCCAGCAGCTTAGAACCCAGGGCAGCGCAGTACTTC CASSLEPRAAQYF
. TRBJ2-1 TRBV7-6 . TGTGCCAGCAGCTTAGGTTCAGGGGACGAGCAGTTCTTC CASSLGSGDEQFF
. TRBJ1-4 TRBV27 TRBD1 TGTGCCAGCCGCCCCTTCCCCAGACAGGGTCTGGAAAAACTGTTTTTT CASRPFPRQGLEKLFF